Each of the 4 T cell receptor beta chains below was sequenced from the same sample in a study of blood T cell repertoires in COVID-19. Sequencing used immunoSEQ multiplex PCR; TCRdb keeps in-frame clones, though not all of them. The sample carries some 300,000 clones, about 89% recorded once. Sequenced input: PBMCs or T cells enriched from blood (not recorded which). All receptors come from a woman aged 40 to 50 who had recovered from COVID-19.

The chain has TRBV7-9 and TRBJ2-3; 8 bases agree with TRBD2. CDR1 and CDR2 from the germline V gene are SEHNR and FQNEAQ (reference sequence). CDR3 size: 16 residues. V lost 1 base to trimming and J lost 2 bases; unmatched junction nucleotides: 5. DNA of the CDR3: TGTGCCAGCAGCTTAGGGGTAGCGGGGATCACAGATACGCAGTATTTT. Protein sequence: CASSLGVAGITDTQYF.

This clone has just one count. The chain combines TRBV6-1 with TRBJ2-5, with 7 bases identical to TRBD2. The CDR3 runs to 16 residues. CDR1 and CDR2 (germline): MNHNS, SASEGT. J was trimmed by 4 bases and V by 4 bases; bases with no gene match: 12. CDR3 protein: CASSAGRQAGRETQYF. The CDR3 nucleotides read TGTGCCAGCAGTGCAGGAAGGCAAGCGGGGAGAGAGACCCAGTACTTC.

About this clone: Other DNA sequences in the sample encode the same CDR3. This chain connects TRBV7-2 to TRBJ1-3; D unresolved. V was pared by 1 base and J by 0 bases, with 4 bases between. This CDR3 contains 14 residues. Germline CDR1 is SGHTA and CDR2 is FQGNSA. CDR3 in amino acids: CASSLDSSGNTIYF. In DNA form, the CDR3 reads TGTGCCAGCAGCTTAGACAGCTCTGGAAACACCATATATTTT.

The CDR3 DNA sequence: TGTGCCAGCAGTTTCCGCCTCGGCGGGGGGGCCAATGAGCAGTTCTTC. Translated, it gives CASSFRLGGGANEQFF. V and J are TRBV28 and TRBJ2-1, with 9 bases matching TRBD2. CDR1 and CDR2 (germline): MDHEN, SYDVKM. The CDR3 contains 16 residues. With 3 bases clipped from V and 6 bases from J, the junction kept 9 bases outside the gene matches.